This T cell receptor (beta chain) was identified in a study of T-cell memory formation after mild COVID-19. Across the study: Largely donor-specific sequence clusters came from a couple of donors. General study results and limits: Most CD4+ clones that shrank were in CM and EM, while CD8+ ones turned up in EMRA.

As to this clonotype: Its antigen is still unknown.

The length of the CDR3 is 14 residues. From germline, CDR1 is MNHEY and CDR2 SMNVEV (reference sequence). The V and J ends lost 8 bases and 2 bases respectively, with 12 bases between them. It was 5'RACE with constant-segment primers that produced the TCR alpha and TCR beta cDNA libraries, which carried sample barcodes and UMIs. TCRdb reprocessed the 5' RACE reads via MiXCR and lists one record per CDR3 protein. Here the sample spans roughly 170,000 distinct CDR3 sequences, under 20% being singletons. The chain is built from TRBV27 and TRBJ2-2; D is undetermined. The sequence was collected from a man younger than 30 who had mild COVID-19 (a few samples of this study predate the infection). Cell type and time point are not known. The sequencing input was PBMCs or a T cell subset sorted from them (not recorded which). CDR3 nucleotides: TGTGCCAGCTGTCGGACGGTAAACACCGGGGAGCTGTTTTTT. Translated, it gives CASCRTVNTGELFF.